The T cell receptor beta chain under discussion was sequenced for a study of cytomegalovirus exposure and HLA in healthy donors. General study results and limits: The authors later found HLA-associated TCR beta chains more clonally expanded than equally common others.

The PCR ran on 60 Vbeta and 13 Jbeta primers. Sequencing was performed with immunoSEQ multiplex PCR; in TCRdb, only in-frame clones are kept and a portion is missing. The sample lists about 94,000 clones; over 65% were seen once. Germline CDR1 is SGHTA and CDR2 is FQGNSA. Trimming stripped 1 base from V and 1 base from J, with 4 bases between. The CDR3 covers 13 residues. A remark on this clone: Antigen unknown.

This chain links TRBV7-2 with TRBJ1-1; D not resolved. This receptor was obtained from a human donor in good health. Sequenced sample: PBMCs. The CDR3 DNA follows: TGTGCCAGCAGCTTAGGTAGGAACACTGAAGCTTTCTTT. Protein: CASSLGRNTEAFF.